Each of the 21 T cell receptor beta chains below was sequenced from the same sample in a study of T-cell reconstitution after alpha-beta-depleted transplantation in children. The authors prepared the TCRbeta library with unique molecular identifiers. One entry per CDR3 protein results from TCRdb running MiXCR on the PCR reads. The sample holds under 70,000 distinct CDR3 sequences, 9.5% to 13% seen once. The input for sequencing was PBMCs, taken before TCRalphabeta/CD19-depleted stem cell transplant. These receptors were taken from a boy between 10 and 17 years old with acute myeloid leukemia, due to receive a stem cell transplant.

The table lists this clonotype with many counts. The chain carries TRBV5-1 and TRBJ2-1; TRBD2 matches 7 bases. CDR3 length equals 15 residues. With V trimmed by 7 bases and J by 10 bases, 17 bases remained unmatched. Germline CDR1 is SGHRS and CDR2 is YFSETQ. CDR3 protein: CASQNPSGLQQEQFF. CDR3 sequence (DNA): TGCGCCAGCCAGAACCCTAGCGGATTACAACAAGAGCAGTTCTTC.

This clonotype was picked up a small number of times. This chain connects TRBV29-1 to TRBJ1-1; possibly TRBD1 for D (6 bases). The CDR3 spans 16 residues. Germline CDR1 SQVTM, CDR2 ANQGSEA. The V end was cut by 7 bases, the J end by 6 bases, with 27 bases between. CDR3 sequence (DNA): TGCAGCGCCCATAGGGGGGGGGCTTTAGGTACTTCTGAAGCTTTCTTT. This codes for CSAHRGGALGTSEAFF.

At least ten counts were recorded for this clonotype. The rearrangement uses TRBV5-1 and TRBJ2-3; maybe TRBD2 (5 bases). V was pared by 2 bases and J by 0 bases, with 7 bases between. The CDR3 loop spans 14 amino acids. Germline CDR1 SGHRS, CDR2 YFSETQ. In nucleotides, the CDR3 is TGCGCCAGCAGCTTTGGCGGGAGCACAGATACGCAGTATTTT. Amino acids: CASSFGGSTDTQYF.

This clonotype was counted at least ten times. CDR3: CASSLEPRDTEAFF. The CDR3 nucleotides read TGTGCCAGCAGCTTGGAACCCAGGGACACTGAAGCTTTCTTT. This sequence joins TRBV5-4 and TRBJ1-1; tentatively, D is TRBD1 (5 bases). CDR1 is SGHNT and CDR2 is YYREEE in the germline V gene (reference sequence). This CDR3 region has 14 residues. V was clipped by 0 bases and J by 3 bases, with 9 bases between them.

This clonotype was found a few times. The CDR3 DNA sequence: TGCGCCAGCAGCCAAGATATGGGACAGGGTATTTTGGACGAGCAGTACTTC. Encoded protein: CASSQDMGQGILDEQYF. V gene TRBV4-3 combines with J gene TRBJ2-7; 9 positions agree with TRBD1. CDR1 and CDR2 from the germline V gene are LGHNA and YSLEER. V dropped 0 bases and J dropped 5; count of bases not matched to a gene: 11. This CDR3 contains 17 residues.

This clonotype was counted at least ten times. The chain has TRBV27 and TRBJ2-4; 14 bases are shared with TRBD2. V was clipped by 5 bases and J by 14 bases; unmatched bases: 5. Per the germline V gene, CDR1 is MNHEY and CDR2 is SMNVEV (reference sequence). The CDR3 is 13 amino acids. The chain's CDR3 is CASSPGLAGDEYF. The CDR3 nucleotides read TGTGCCAGCAGTCCGGGACTAGCGGGAGATGAGTACTTC.

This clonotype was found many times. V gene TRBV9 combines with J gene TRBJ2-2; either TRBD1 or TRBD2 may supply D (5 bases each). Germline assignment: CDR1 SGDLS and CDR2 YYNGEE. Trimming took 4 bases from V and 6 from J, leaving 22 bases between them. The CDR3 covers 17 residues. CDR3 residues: CASSRRPTRGDAGELFF. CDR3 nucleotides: TGTGCCAGCAGCCGGCGTCCTACTAGGGGCGACGCCGGGGAGCTGTTTTTT. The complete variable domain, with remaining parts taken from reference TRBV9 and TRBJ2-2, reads DSGVTQTPKHLITATGQRVTLRCSPRSGDLSVYWYQQSLDQGLQFLIQYYNGEERAKGNILERFSAQQFPDLHSELNLSSLELGDSALYFCASSRRPTRGDAGELFFGEGSRLTVL.

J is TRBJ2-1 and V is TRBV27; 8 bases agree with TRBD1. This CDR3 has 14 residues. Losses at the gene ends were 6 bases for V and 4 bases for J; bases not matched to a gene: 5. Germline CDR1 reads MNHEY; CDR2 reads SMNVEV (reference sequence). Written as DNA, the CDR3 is TGTGCCAGCAGCCCCGGGACAGGTTACAATGAGCAGTTCTTC. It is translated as CASSPGTGYNEQFF.

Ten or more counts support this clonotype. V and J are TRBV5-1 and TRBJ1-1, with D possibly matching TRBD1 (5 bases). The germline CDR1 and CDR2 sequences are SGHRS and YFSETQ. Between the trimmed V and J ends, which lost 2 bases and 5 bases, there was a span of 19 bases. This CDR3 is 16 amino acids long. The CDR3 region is CASSFWENRGETEAFF. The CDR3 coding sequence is TGCGCCAGCAGCTTTTGGGAGAACAGAGGGGAAACTGAAGCTTTCTTT.

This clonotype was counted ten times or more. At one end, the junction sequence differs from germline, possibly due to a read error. CDR3 protein: CSVEDLGTGGIAAFF. DNA of the CDR3: TGCAGCGTGGAAGACTTGGGGACAGGGGGTATTGCGGCTTTCTTT. The J gene is TRBJ1-1, the V gene TRBV29-1, with 11 bases matching TRBD1. The CDR3 runs 15 residues. The germline V gene encodes CDR1 SQVTM and CDR2 ANQGSEA.

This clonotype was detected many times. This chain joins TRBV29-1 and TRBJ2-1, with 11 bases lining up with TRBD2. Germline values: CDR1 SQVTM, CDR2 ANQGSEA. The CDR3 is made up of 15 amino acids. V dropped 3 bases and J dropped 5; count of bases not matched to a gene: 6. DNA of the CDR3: TGCAGCGTTGATGGGGCTAGCGGGGGGAACAATGAGCAGTTCTTC. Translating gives CSVDGASGGNNEQFF.

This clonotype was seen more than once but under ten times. This chain's CDR3 is CASSLPGRVTEAFF. The CDR3 DNA follows: TGTGCCAGCAGTCTCCCGGGTAGGGTCACTGAAGCTTTCTTT. The chain carries TRBV12-3 or TRBV12-4 and TRBJ1-1; no clear D gene. The CDR3 has 14 amino acids. The ends were cut back, 5 bases at V and 4 bases at J, with 14 bases in the middle.

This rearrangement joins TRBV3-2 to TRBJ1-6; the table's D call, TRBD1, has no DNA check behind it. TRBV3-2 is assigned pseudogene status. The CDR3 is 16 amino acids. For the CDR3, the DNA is TGTGCCAGCAGCCAAGAGCTGACAGGGGTAGGGTCACCCCTCCACTTT. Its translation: CASSQELTGVGSPLHF.

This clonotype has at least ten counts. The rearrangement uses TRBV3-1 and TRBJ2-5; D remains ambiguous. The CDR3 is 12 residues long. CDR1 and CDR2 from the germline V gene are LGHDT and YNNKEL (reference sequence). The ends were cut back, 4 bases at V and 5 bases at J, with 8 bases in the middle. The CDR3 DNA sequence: TGTGCCAGCAGCCCATATGAGGAGACCCAGTACTTC. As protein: CASSPYEETQYF.

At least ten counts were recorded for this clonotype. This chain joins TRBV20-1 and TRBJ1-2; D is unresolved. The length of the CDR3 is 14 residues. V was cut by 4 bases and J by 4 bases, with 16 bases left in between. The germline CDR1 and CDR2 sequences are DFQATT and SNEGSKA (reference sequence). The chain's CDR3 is CSAKALETGYGYTF. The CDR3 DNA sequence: TGCAGTGCTAAGGCTTTGGAGACGGGCTATGGCTACACCTTC.

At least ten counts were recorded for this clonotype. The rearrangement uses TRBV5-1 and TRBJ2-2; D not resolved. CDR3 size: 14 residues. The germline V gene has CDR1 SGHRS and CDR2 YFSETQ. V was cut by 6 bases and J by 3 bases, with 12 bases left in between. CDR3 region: CASTSQVDTGELFF. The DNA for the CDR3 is TGCGCCAGCACTTCCCAGGTCGACACCGGGGAGCTGTTTTTT.

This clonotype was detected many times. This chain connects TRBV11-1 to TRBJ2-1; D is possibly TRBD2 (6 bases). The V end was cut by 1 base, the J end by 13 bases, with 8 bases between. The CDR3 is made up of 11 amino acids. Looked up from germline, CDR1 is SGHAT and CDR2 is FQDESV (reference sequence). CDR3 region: CASSLDGRQFF. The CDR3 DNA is TGTGCCAGCAGCTTAGACGGGAGACAGTTCTTC.

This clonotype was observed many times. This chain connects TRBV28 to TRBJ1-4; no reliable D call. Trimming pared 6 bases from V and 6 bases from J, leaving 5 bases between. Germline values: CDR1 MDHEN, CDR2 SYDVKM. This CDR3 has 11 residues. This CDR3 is CASRQDEKLFF. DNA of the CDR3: TGTGCCAGCAGGCAGGATGAAAAACTGTTTTTT.

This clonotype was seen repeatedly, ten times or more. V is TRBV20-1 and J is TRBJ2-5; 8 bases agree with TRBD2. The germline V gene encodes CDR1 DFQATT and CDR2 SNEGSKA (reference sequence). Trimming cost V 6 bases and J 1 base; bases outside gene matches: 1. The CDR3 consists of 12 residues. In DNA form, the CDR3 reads TGCAGTGCACTAGCGGCCCAAGAGACCCAGTACTTC. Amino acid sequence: CSALAAQETQYF.

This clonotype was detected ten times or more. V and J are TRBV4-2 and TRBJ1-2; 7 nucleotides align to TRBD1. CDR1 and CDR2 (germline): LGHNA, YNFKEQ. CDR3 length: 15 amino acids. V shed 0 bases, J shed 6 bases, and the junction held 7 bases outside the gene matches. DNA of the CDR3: TGTGCCAGCAGCCAAGAATCTTACAGGGGTAATGGCTACACCTTC. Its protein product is CASSQESYRGNGYTF.

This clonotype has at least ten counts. CDR3: CATTGRSYNEQFF. The CDR3 DNA reads TGTGCCACCACAGGTCGCTCCTACAATGAGCAGTTCTTC. The rearrangement joins TRBV19 to TRBJ2-1; TRBD1 might be the D (5 bases). V dropped 10 bases and J dropped 0 bases, with 10 bases sitting between them. The CDR3 sequence is 13 residues long. In germline, CDR1 is LNHDA, CDR2 SQIVND (reference sequence).